This entry lists 16 T cell receptor beta chains sequenced from one sample in a study of resident and recirculating memory T cells in vitiligo. Libraries were prepared by immunoSEQ multiplex PCR; TCRdb keeps only in-frame clonotypes and omits some of them. The top ten hold roughly 4.5% of the sample, which has 39,000 or so clones, nearly 95% seen once. The sample consisted of blood. The receptors come from a male donor with vitiligo.

The V gene is TRBV5-6, the J gene TRBJ2-6; D might be TRBD1 (6 bases). This CDR3 comprises 16 residues. Per the germline V gene, CDR1 is SGHDT and CDR2 is YYEEEE. The V end lost 7 bases, the J end lost 2 bases, and 16 bases lay between the germline ends. The CDR3 coding sequence is TGTGCCAGCTTGGGGGCGGTGGGTGCTGGGGCCAACGTCCTGACTTTC. Translation gives CASLGAVGAGANVLTF.

This clone appeared a single time. This chain joins TRBV10-3 and TRBJ2-5, with 10 bases lining up with TRBD2. This CDR3 has 17 residues. Unmatched junction bases numbered 4, after V lost 0 bases and J lost 0 bases. From germline, CDR1 is ENHRY and CDR2 SYGVKD. Here the CDR3 reads CAISESKGLADQETQYF. CDR3 in DNA: TGTGCCATCAGTGAGTCTAAAGGACTAGCGGACCAAGAGACCCAGTACTTC.

This clone was observed once. J is TRBJ2-7 and V is TRBV10-3; D not resolved. CDR1 and CDR2 from the germline V gene are ENHRY and SYGVKD. Trimming stripped 3 bases from V and 9 bases from J, with 18 bases between. The CDR3 is 14 residues long. In nucleotides, the CDR3 is TGTGCCATCAGTGAAGTGGAACCCCAGGTCGGGCAGTACTTC. This sequence encodes CAISEVEPQVGQYF.

This rearrangement joins TRBV5-8 to TRBJ1-4; D is unresolved. Per germline, CDR1 SGHTS and CDR2 YDEGEE. Trimming shortened V by 3 bases and J by 0 bases, and 9 bases separated the two germline ends. This CDR3 comprises 15 residues. This CDR3 is CASSWEGATNEKLFF. CDR3 sequence (DNA): TGTGCCAGCAGCTGGGAGGGCGCAACTAATGAAAAACTGTTTTTT.

CDR3 loop: CAIRGLRDEQFF. CDR3 coding DNA: TGTGCCATCAGGGGCCTCCGCGATGAGCAGTTCTTC. The J gene is TRBJ2-1, the V gene TRBV10-3; D unresolved. Between the trimmed V and J ends, which lost 6 bases and 8 bases, there was a span of 11 bases. CDR1 and CDR2 from the germline V gene are ENHRY and SYGVKD. The CDR3 has 12 residues.

This chain links TRBV18 with TRBJ2-1; TRBD2 aligns across 11 bases. Unmatched junction bases numbered 9, after V lost 3 bases and J lost 2 bases. Germline V gene lookup returns CDR1 KGHSH and CDR2 LQKENI. This CDR3 region has 18 residues. The CDR3 region is CASSPSLAGGSTYNEQFF. The CDR3 nucleotides are TGTGCCAGCTCACCGAGCCTAGCGGGGGGTTCAACCTACAATGAGCAGTTCTTC.

This clone appeared a single time. The chain is built from TRBV5-8 and TRBJ1-2; 8 nucleotides line up with TRBD1. Trimming at V came to 4 bases and at J to 7 bases, leaving 9 bases not matched to a gene. Germline V gene data show CDR1 as SGHTS and CDR2 as YDEGEE. This CDR3 is built from 14 residues. CDR3 region: CASSRPGQVPGYTF. The DNA of the CDR3 is TGTGCCAGCAGCAGACCGGGACAGGTCCCTGGCTACACCTTC.

The chain is built from TRBV2 and TRBJ2-1; D remains ambiguous. CDR1 is SNHLY, CDR2 FYNNEI, per germline. The CDR3 covers 11 residues. V was shortened by 7 bases and J by 2 bases, with 3 bases between the two germline ends. The chain's CDR3 is CASTAYNEQFF. The CDR3 DNA follows: TGTGCCAGCACCGCCTACAATGAGCAGTTCTTC.

The chain couples TRBV7-8 to TRBJ2-5; possible D gene TRBD2, 5 bases. The V gene's germline CDR1 is SGHVS and CDR2 FQNEAQ. The CDR3 consists of 15 residues. Trimming cost V 7 bases and J 1 base, with 16 bases left between them. The DNA for the CDR3 is TGTGCCAGCACCAAACGGTGGACTGCCCAAGAGACCCAGTACTTC. Protein sequence: CASTKRWTAQETQYF.

About this clone: Possible read error: a much larger clone is one base away. This CDR3 is also generated by other DNA sequences in the sample. The chain is built from TRBV27 and TRBJ1-2; TRBD1 matches at 8 bases. Germline CDR1 reads MNHEY; CDR2 reads SMNVEV (reference sequence). The ends lost 5 bases at V and 0 bases at J; junction bases unmatched: 2. This CDR3 spans 14 amino acids. Written as DNA, the CDR3 is TGTGCCAGCAGTACACAGGGGGCTAACTATGGCTACACCTTC. It encodes CASSTQGANYGYTF.

V and J are TRBV5-1 and TRBJ2-3, with 7 positions matching TRBD1. J was trimmed by 1 base and V by 7 bases; bases with no gene match: 12. CDR1 SGHRS and CDR2 YFSETQ come from the germline V gene. The CDR3 length is 16 residues. The CDR3 DNA follows: TGCGCCAGCCAACGGGGCAGGGGGTCCCGCACAGATACGCAGTATTTT. Protein sequence: CASQRGRGSRTDTQYF.

The rearrangement uses TRBV6-4 and TRBJ2-1; weak D call: TRBD1 (6 bases). The CDR3 loop spans 13 amino acids. Germline V CDR1 and CDR2: MRHNA, SNTAGT. The germline V and J ends were trimmed by 5 bases and 5 bases, with 10 bases remaining between them. CDR3 coding DNA: TGTGCCAGCAGTCGACAGGTTAACAATGAGCAGTTCTTC. Encoded protein: CASSRQVNNEQFF.

This sequence joins TRBV2 and TRBJ1-2; TRBD1 matches 8 bases. In germline, CDR1 is SNHLY, CDR2 FYNNEI. CDR3 size: 18 residues. V shed 9 bases and J 4 bases; nucleotides not matched to a gene: 22. CDR3 sequence: CASPAGGTGDRGGYGYTF. CDR3 coding DNA: TGTGCCAGTCCTGCGGGGGGGACCGGCGACAGGGGAGGCTATGGCTACACCTTC. The whole variable domain, filled in from reference TRBV2 and TRBJ1-2, reads EPEVTQTPSHQVTQMGQEVILRCVPISNHLYFYWYRQILGQKVEFLVSFYNNEISEKSEIFDDQFSVERPDGSNFTLKIRSTKLEDSAMYFCASPAGGTGDRGGYGYTFGSGTRLTVV.

The chain carries TRBV7-9 and TRBJ2-1; tentatively, D is TRBD2 (5 bases). The V and J ends lost 1 base and 12 bases respectively, with 10 bases between them. Germline V CDR1 and CDR2: SEHNR, FQNEAQ (reference sequence). The CDR3 is made up of 12 amino acids. The CDR3, as DNA: TGTGCCAGCAGCTTAGTTCGGGAAGGGCAGTTCTTC. This sequence encodes CASSLVREGQFF.

V is TRBV5-1 and J is TRBJ2-5; no clear D gene. The CDR3 totals 12 residues. V was cut by 4 bases and J by 5 bases, with 9 bases left in between. Germline V gives CDR1 SGHRS, CDR2 YFSETQ. The chain's CDR3 is CASSLSRETQYF. The CDR3 DNA reads as TGCGCCAGCAGCCTATCTAGGGAGACCCAGTACTTC. Full variable domain (outside the CDR3, taken from reference TRBV5-1 and TRBJ2-5): KAGVTQTPRYLIKTRGQQVTLSCSPISGHRSVSWYQQTPGQGLQFLFEYFSETQRNKGNFPGRFSGRQFSNSRSEMNVSTLELGDSALYLCASSLSRETQYFGPGTRLLVL.

V usage is TRBV7-8 and J usage is TRBJ1-2; D call uncertain. This CDR3 is built from 16 residues. Looked up from germline, CDR1 is SGHVS and CDR2 is FQNEAQ. V was shortened by 5 bases and J by 0 bases, with 16 bases between the two germline ends. Here the CDR3 reads CASSAANVIANYGYTF. CDR3 coding DNA: TGTGCCAGCAGCGCTGCGAATGTGATAGCTAACTATGGCTACACCTTC.